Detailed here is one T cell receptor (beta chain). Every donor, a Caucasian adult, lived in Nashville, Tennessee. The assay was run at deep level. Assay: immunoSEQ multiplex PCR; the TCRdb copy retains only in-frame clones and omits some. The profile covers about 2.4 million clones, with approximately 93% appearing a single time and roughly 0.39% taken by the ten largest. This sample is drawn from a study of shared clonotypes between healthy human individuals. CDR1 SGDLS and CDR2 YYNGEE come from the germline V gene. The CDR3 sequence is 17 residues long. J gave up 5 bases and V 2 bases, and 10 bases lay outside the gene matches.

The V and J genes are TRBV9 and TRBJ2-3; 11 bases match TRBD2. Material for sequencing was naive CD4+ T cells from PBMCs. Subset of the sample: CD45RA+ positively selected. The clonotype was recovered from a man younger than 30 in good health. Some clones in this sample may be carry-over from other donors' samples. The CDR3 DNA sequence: TGTGCCAGCAGCGTGAAGACTAGCGGGAATGCGGGAGATACGCAGTATTTT. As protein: CASSVKTSGNAGDTQYF.